This T cell receptor beta chain was identified during a study of cytomegalovirus exposure and HLA in healthy donors. Study-wide results and limits: It was 150 or so TCR beta chains that were listed as cytomegalovirus-associated. Later analysis placed DRB1 highest and HLA-C lowest in TCR association rates, which differed by HLA locus. V- and J-gene trimming of TCR beta was linked (in a later analysis) to a missense DCLRE1C variant.

V shed 4 bases, J shed 2 bases, and the junction held 8 bases outside the gene matches. The V gene's germline CDR1 is SGHAT and CDR2 FQNNGV. The CDR3 sequence is 15 residues long. The PCR employed 60 Vbeta primers together with 13 Jbeta primers. The authors' processing: A follow-up analysis tallied 70 million to 80 million unique TCR beta chains, some 9.9 million shared. Libraries were prepared by immunoSEQ multiplex PCR; TCRdb keeps only in-frame clonotypes and omits some of them. V and J calls and clone size are copied from that table; D and trimming were computed from the DNA. The table lists over 95,000 clones, about 70% of them singletons. Details on this clone: As yet, its antigen is unknown.

The V and J genes are TRBV11-2 and TRBJ2-7, with 7 bases matching TRBD2. The receptor's source is a human donor in good health. Sequenced input: PBMCs. CDR3 nucleotides: TGTGCCAGCAGCTCCGGGGCGGGAGCCCCCTACGAGCAGTACTTC. This gives the protein CASSSGAGAPYEQYF. Looking up the rest from reference TRBV11-2 and TRBJ2-7 gives the full variable domain: EAGVAQSPRYKIIEKRQSVAFWCNPISGHATLYWYQQILGQGPKLLIQFQNNGVVDDSQLPKDRFSAERLKGVDSTLKIQPAKLEDSAVYLCASSSGAGAPYEQYFGPGTRLTVT.